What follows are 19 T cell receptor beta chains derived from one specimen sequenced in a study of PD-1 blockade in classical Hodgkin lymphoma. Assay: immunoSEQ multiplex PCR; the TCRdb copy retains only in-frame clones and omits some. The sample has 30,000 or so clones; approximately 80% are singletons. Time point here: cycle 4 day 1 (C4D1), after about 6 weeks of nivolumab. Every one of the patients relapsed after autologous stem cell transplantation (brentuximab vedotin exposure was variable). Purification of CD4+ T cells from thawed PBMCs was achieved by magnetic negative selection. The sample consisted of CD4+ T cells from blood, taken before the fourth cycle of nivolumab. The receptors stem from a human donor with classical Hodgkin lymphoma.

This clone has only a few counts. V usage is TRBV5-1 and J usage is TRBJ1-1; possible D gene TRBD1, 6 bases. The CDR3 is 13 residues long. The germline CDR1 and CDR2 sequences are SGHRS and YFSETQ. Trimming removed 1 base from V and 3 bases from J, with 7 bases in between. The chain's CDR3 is CASSLQGYTEAFF. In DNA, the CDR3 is TGCGCCAGCAGCTTGCAGGGGTACACTGAAGCTTTCTTT.

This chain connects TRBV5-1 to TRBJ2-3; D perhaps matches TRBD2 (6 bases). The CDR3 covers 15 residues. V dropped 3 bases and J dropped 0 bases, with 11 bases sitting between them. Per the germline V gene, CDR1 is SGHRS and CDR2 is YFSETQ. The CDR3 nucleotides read TGCGCCAGCAGCTCCGGAGGGGACAGCACAGATACGCAGTATTTT. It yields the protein CASSSGGDSTDTQYF.

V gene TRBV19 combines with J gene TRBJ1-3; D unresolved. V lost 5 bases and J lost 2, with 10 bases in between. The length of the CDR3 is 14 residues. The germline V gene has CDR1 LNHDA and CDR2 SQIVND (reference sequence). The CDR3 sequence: CASSPRTAGNTIYF. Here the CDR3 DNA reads TGTGCCAGTAGTCCCCGGACGGCTGGAAACACCATATATTTT.

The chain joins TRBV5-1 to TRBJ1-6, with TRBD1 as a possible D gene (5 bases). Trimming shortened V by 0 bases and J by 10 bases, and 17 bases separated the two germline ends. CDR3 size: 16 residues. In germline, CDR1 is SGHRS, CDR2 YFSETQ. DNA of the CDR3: TGCGCCAGCAGCTTGGCCGTGGGGACCTCTTCGTCACCCCTCCACTTT. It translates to CASSLAVGTSSSPLHF. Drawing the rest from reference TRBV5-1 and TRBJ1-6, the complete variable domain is KAGVTQTPRYLIKTRGQQVTLSCSPISGHRSVSWYQQTPGQGLQFLFEYFSETQRNKGNFPGRFSGRQFSNSRSEMNVSTLELGDSALYLCASSLAVGTSSSPLHFGNGTRLTVT.

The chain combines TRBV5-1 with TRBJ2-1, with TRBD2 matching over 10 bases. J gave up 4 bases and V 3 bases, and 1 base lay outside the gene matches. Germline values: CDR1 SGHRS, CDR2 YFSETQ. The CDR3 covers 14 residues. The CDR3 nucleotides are TGCGCCAGCAGCTGGACTAGCGGTTACAATGAGCAGTTCTTC. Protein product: CASSWTSGYNEQFF.

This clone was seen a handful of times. Here the CDR3 DNA reads TGTGCCAGCAGCCCCCGGTTGCATGGCTACACCTTC. Translated, it gives CASSPRLHGYTF. This chain uses TRBV7-9 with TRBJ1-2; D remains ambiguous. The V gene's germline CDR1 is SEHNR and CDR2 FQNEAQ (reference sequence). Between the trimmed V and J ends, which lost 5 bases and 6 bases, there was a span of 10 bases. The CDR3 has 12 amino acids.

CDR3 amino acids: CASSFKIRGRGGELFF. CDR3 DNA: TGTGCCAGCAGTTTTAAGATCAGGGGGCGAGGCGGGGAGCTGTTTTTT. V and J are TRBV27 and TRBJ2-2; 8 bases are shared with TRBD1. CDR1 MNHEY and CDR2 SMNVEV come from the germline V gene (reference sequence). The CDR3 is 16 amino acids. J gave up 7 bases and V 3 bases, and 10 bases lay outside the gene matches.

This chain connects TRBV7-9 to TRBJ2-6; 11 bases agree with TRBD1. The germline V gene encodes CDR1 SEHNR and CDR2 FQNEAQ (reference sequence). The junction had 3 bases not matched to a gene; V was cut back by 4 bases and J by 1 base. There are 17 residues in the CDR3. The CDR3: CASSYGTGGSGANVLTF. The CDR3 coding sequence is TGTGCCAGCAGCTACGGGACAGGGGGATCTGGGGCCAACGTCCTGACTTTC.

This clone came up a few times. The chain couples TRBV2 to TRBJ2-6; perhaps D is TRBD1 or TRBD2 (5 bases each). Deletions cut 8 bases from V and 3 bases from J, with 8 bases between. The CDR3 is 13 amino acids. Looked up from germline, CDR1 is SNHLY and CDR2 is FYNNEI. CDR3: CASAGSGANVLTF. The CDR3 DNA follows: TGTGCCAGCGCAGGGAGTGGGGCCAACGTCCTGACTTTC.

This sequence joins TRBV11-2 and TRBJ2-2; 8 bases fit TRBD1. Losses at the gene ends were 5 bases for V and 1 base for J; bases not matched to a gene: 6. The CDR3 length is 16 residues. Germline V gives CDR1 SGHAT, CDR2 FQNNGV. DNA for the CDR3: TGTGCCAGCAGCACCTCCGGGACAGGGAACACCGGGGAGCTGTTTTTT. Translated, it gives CASSTSGTGNTGELFF.

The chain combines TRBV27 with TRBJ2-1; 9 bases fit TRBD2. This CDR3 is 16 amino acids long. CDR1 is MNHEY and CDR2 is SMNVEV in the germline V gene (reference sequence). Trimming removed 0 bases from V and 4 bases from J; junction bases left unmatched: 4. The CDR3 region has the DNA TGTGCCAGCAGTTTATCTTTAGCGGGAGCGTACAATGAGCAGTTCTTC. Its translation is CASSLSLAGAYNEQFF.

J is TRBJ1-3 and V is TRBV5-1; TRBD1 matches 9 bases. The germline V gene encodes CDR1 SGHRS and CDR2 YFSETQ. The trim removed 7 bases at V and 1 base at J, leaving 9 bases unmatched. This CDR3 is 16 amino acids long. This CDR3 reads CASSRGGQGSGNTIYF. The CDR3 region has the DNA TGCGCCAGCTCCAGGGGGGGACAGGGATCTGGAAACACCATATATTTT. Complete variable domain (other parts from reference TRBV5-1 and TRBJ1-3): KAGVTQTPRYLIKTRGQQVTLSCSPISGHRSVSWYQQTPGQGLQFLFEYFSETQRNKGNFPGRFSGRQFSNSRSEMNVSTLELGDSALYLCASSRGGQGSGNTIYFGEGSWLTVV.

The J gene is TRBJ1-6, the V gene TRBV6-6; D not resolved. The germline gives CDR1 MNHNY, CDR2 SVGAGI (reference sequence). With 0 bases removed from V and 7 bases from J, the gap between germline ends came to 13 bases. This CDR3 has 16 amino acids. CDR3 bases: TGTGCCAGCAGTTACTCGGCAGGTGGTGGGAATTCACCCCTCCACTTT. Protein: CASSYSAGGGNSPLHF.

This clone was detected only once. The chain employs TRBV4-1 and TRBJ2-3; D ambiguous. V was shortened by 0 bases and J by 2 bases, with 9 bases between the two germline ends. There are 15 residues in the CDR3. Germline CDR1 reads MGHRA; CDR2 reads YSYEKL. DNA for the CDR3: TGCGCCAGCAGCCAAGAAAACTCCGACACAGATACGCAGTATTTT. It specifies CASSQENSDTDTQYF.

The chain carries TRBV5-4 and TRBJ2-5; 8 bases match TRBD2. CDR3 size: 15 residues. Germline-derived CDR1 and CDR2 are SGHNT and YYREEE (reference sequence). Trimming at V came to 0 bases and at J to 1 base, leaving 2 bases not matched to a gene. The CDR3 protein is CASSLVGGAQETQYF. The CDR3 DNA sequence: TGTGCCAGCAGCTTGGTCGGGGGGGCCCAAGAGACCCAGTACTTC.

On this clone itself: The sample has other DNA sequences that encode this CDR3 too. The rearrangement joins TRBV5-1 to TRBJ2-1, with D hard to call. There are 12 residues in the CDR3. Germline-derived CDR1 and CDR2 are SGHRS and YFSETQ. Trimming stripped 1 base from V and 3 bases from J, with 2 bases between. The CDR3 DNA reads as TGCGCCAGCAGCTTGAACTACAATGAGCAGTTCTTC. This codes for CASSLNYNEQFF.

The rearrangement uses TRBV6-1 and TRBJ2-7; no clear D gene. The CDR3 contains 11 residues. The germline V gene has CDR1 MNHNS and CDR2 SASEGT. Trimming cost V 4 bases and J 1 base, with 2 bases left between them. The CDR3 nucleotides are TGTGCCAGCAGTGGATCCTACGAGCAGTACTTC. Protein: CASSGSYEQYF.

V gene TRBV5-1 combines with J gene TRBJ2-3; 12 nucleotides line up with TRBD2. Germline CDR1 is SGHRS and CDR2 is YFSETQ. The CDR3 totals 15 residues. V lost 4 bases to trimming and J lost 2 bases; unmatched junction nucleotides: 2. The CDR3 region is CASSLAGGATDTQYF. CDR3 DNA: TGCGCCAGCAGCCTAGCGGGGGGGGCCACAGATACGCAGTATTTT. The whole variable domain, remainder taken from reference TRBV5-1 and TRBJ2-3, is KAGVTQTPRYLIKTRGQQVTLSCSPISGHRSVSWYQQTPGQGLQFLFEYFSETQRNKGNFPGRFSGRQFSNSRSEMNVSTLELGDSALYLCASSLAGGATDTQYFGPGTRLTVL.

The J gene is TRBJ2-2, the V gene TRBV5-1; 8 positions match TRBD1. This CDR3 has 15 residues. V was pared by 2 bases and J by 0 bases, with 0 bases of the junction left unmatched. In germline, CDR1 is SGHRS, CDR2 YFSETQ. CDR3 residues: CASSLQGANTGELFF. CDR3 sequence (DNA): TGCGCCAGCAGCTTACAGGGGGCGAACACCGGGGAGCTGTTTTTT. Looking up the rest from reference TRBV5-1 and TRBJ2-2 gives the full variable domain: KAGVTQTPRYLIKTRGQQVTLSCSPISGHRSVSWYQQTPGQGLQFLFEYFSETQRNKGNFPGRFSGRQFSNSRSEMNVSTLELGDSALYLCASSLQGANTGELFFGEGSRLTVL.